These 15 T cell receptor beta chains originate from one sample sequenced in a study of T cell clones after liver transplantation. The method was immunoSEQ multiplex PCR; TCRdb's version includes in-frame clones alone and lacks a portion of them. The sample lists roughly 73,000 clones; 75% to 85% were seen once. Here the sequenced sample was CD4+ T cells from blood, taken before liver transplant. These receptors all come from a human donor who received a liver transplant.

V is TRBV5-1 and J is TRBJ2-1; tentatively, D is TRBD1 or TRBD2 (5 bases each). Germline loops: CDR1 SGHRS, CDR2 YFSETQ. The CDR3 runs to 15 residues. V lost 3 bases, J lost 1 base, and 11 bases lay in between. The CDR3 sequence: CASSWGDRSYNEQFF. The DNA of the CDR3 is TGCGCCAGCAGCTGGGGAGACAGATCCTACAATGAGCAGTTCTTC.

The chain couples TRBV5-1 to TRBJ2-7; 11 bases fit TRBD2. CDR1 and CDR2 (germline): SGHRS, YFSETQ. V lost 4 bases to trimming and J lost 6 bases; unmatched junction nucleotides: 9. This CDR3 spans 15 amino acids. This chain's CDR3 is CASSPGLAVPFEQYF. For the CDR3, the DNA is TGCGCCAGCAGCCCGGGACTAGCGGTCCCTTTCGAGCAGTACTTC.

The genes are TRBV2 and TRBJ1-5; TRBD1 is a possible D gene (6 bases). This CDR3 comprises 13 residues. V lost 4 bases to trimming and J lost 2 bases, with 6 bases between them. Germline V lookup: CDR1 SNHLY, CDR2 FYNNEI. CDR3 protein: CASSGTGNQPQHF. Here the CDR3 DNA reads TGTGCCAGCAGTGGGACAGGCAATCAGCCCCAGCATTTT. The whole variable domain, remainder taken from reference TRBV2 and TRBJ1-5, is EPEVTQTPSHQVTQMGQEVILRCVPISNHLYFYWYRQILGQKVEFLVSFYNNEISEKSEIFDDQFSVERPDGSNFTLKIRSTKLEDSAMYFCASSGTGNQPQHFGDGTRLSIL.

The chain combines TRBV19 with TRBJ1-2; D call uncertain. V gave up 7 bases and J gave up 13 bases, with 16 bases separating them. The CDR3 is 11 amino acids. Germline CDR1 reads LNHDA; CDR2 reads SQIVND (reference sequence). In nucleotides, the CDR3 is TGTGCCAGTACTAAGGGTGGGGATCTCACCTTC. The encoded protein is CASTKGGDLTF.

The chain links TRBV7-3 to TRBJ1-4; the D gene is possibly TRBD1 (5 bases). The CDR3 length is 15 residues. Looked up from germline, CDR1 is SGHTA and CDR2 is FQGTGA. The germline V and J ends were trimmed by 5 bases and 3 bases, with 13 bases remaining between them. CDR3: CASSPQGGANEKLFF. DNA of the CDR3: TGTGCCAGCAGCCCGCAGGGAGGGGCTAATGAAAAACTGTTTTTT.

The V gene is TRBV5-1, the J gene TRBJ2-1; 9 positions match TRBD2. CDR3 length equals 16 residues. V was pared by 4 bases and J by 6 bases, with 11 bases of the junction left unmatched. CDR1 is SGHRS and CDR2 is YFSETQ in the germline V gene. CDR3: CASSPNAGGSPNEQFF. The CDR3 DNA is TGCGCCAGCAGCCCCAACGCGGGAGGGTCCCCCAATGAGCAGTTCTTC.

CDR3 sequence (DNA): TGTGCCAGCTCACCCTCCACGGGTCCCTACGAGCAGTACTTC. It codes for CASSPSTGPYEQYF. J is TRBJ2-7 and V is TRBV18, with D hard to call. Germline values: CDR1 KGHSH, CDR2 LQKENI. The CDR3 is 14 residues long. V was pared by 3 bases and J by 2 bases, with 11 bases between.

The chain employs TRBV27 and TRBJ1-1; D call uncertain. CDR3 length: 13 amino acids. Germline CDR1 MNHEY, CDR2 SMNVEV (reference sequence). V was trimmed by 0 bases and J by 5 bases, leaving 7 bases between them. The CDR3 bases are TGTGCCAGCAGTTTATCAATAGGGACTGAAGCTTTCTTT. Protein product: CASSLSIGTEAFF.

This chain connects TRBV19 to TRBJ1-1, with a possible D match to TRBD1 (5 bases). CDR3 length equals 12 residues. With 10 bases removed from V and 6 bases from J, the gap between germline ends came to 15 bases. Per germline, CDR1 LNHDA and CDR2 SQIVND (reference sequence). The CDR3 DNA is TGTGCCACCATAAAGAGAGGGGCTGAAGCTTTCTTT. It translates to CATIKRGAEAFF.

The chain has TRBV6-1 and TRBJ2-7; TRBD1 aligns across 10 bases. The CDR3 extends over 15 amino acids. Germline V CDR1 and CDR2: MNHNS, SASEGT. After removal of 7 bases from V and 2 bases from J, the junction contained 8 bases not matched to a gene. CDR3 sequence: CASIMRQGATYEQYF. CDR3 sequence (DNA): TGTGCCAGCATCATGCGACAGGGGGCAACCTACGAGCAGTACTTC.

This clone was seen a few times. The chain has TRBV5-1 and TRBJ2-2, with D unresolved. This CDR3 has 15 residues. The germline V gene encodes CDR1 SGHRS and CDR2 YFSETQ. Deletions cut 2 bases from V and 7 bases from J, with 15 bases between. CDR3 nucleotides: TGCGCCAGCAGCTTTGTGGCTGGATTGGGCGGGGAGCTGTTTTTT. Translating it yields CASSFVAGLGGELFF.

The chain couples TRBV28 to TRBJ1-2, with D possibly being TRBD1 (6 bases). V was pared by 7 bases and J by 6 bases, with 24 bases between. CDR3 length: 16 amino acids. Germline V gene lookup returns CDR1 MDHEN and CDR2 SYDVKM. The CDR3 DNA sequence: TGTGCCAGCACTGAACTGTCGACTACAGGGAGAAATGGCTACACCTTC. Protein product: CASTELSTTGRNGYTF.

This CDR3 reads CASSQPTAGVLEQYF. CDR3 DNA sequence: TGCGCCAGCAGCCAACCCACAGCGGGAGTTCTCGAGCAGTACTTC. This sequence joins TRBV4-1 and TRBJ2-7; 8 nucleotides agree with TRBD2. The CDR3 runs to 15 residues. With 2 bases clipped from V and 6 bases from J, the junction kept 9 bases outside the gene matches. Germline V gives CDR1 MGHRA, CDR2 YSYEKL.

This clone has only one observation. This rearrangement joins TRBV28 to TRBJ1-1; 7 nucleotides line up with TRBD1. Germline V gives CDR1 MDHEN, CDR2 SYDVKM. The CDR3 consists of 13 residues. With 6 bases clipped from V and 11 bases from J, the junction kept 12 bases outside the gene matches. CDR3 nucleotide sequence: TGTGCCAGCAGCAGAGCAGGGGGTCTCAAGGCTTTCTTT. It encodes CASSRAGGLKAFF.

The chain is built from TRBV6-1 and TRBJ1-1; 7 bases map to TRBD1. CDR1 and CDR2 from the germline V gene are MNHNS and SASEGT. CDR3 length equals 11 residues. Trimming removed 6 bases from V and 11 bases from J; junction bases left unmatched: 6. CDR3 amino acids: CASRVDRNAFF. The CDR3 DNA sequence: TGTGCCAGCAGAGTGGACAGGAATGCTTTCTTT.